The 22 T cell receptor beta chains below come from one sample, sequenced in a study of T cell clonality in common variable immunodeficiency. Study outcomes and limitations: Reportedly, TCR beta sequences from common variable immunodeficiency showed fewer deletions and N-nucleotide insertions.

Their antigens are not known. TCRdb's copy holds only in-frame clones and misses some; the assay was immunoSEQ multiplex PCR. Observed are about 7,200 clones, no singletons, with the top ten taking around 4.7%. The specimen sequenced was peripheral blood mononuclear cells. These receptors all stem from a human donor with common variable immunodeficiency.

Worth noting for this clone: The sequenced fragment ends 3 residues before the CDR3 boundary, so the rest is inferred from the germline J gene. This chain joins TRBV19 and TRBJ2-1; weak D call: TRBD2 (5 bases). CDR3 length equals 16 residues. The germline gives CDR1 LNHDA, CDR2 SQIVND (reference sequence). V was shortened by 10 bases and J by 4 bases, with 23 bases between the two germline ends. The DNA read from the CDR3 is TGTGCCATCCCCCCGGCTTGGGCTAGCCCTTACAATGAG. This codes for CAIPPAWASPYNE. The CDR3 as a whole reads CAIPPAWASPYNEQFF.

This clone occurred a few times. The CDR3 end is not reached by the read, which stops 3 residues before it; the germline J gene fills it in. The chain couples TRBV2 to TRBJ2-1; D unresolved. The CDR3 covers 13 residues. The germline CDR1 and CDR2 sequences are SNHLY and FYNNEI. V was cut by 4 bases and J by 9 bases, with 13 bases left in between. CDR3 amino acids: CASSALPVGEQFF. CDR3 bases read: TGTGCCAGCAGTGCATTGCCGGTCGGTGAG. The variable domain in full, completed from reference TRBV2 and TRBJ2-1, reads EPEVTQTPSHQVTQMGQEVILRCVPISNHLYFYWYRQILGQKVEFLVSFYNNEISEKSEIFDDQFSVERPDGSNFTLKIRSTKLEDSAMYFCASSALPVGEQFFGPGTRLTVL.

This clone was detected a few times. Coverage ceases 3 residues before the CDR3 finishes, and the germline J gene fills in the end. This rearrangement joins TRBV11-2 to TRBJ2-7, with D unclear. This CDR3 spans 12 amino acids. Deletions cut 0 bases from V and 4 bases from J, with 4 bases between. The germline V gene encodes CDR1 SGHAT and CDR2 FQNNGV. The DNA read from the CDR3 is TGTGCCAGCAGCTTAGACAGATACGAG. This translates into CASSLDRYE. The entire CDR3 protein reads CASSLDRYEQYF.

Worth noting for this clone: Coverage ceases 3 residues before the CDR3 finishes, and the germline J gene fills in the end. The J gene is TRBJ1-5, the V gene TRBV7-9; D is unresolved. Trimming removed 2 bases from V and 5 bases from J, with 4 bases in between. CDR1 and CDR2 from the germline V gene are SEHNR and FQNEAQ (reference sequence). The CDR3 extends over 12 amino acids. Here the CDR3 reads CASSLKDQPQHF. The part of the CDR3 DNA that was read is TGTGCCAGCAGCTTAAAGGATCAGCCC.

A note on this clone: The read stops 3 residues short of the end of the CDR3; the missing end is completed from the germline J gene. The chain combines TRBV7-2 with TRBJ2-7; 11 bases match TRBD1. The CDR3 covers 14 residues. Germline loops: CDR1 SGHTA, CDR2 FQGNSA. Unmatched junction bases numbered 5, after V lost 7 bases and J lost 3 bases. This CDR3 reads CASTRTGGDYEQYF. The CDR3 bases that were read are TGTGCCAGCACTCGGACAGGGGGCGACTACGAG.

The table lists this clone with a few counts. The read falls 3 residues short of the CDR3 end, and the missing part is taken from the germline J gene. V and J are TRBV18 and TRBJ2-2; 9 nucleotides line up with TRBD1. Germline V gene sequence: CDR1 KGHSH, CDR2 LQKENI. The ends lost 1 base at V and 7 bases at J; junction bases unmatched: 10. There are 17 residues in the CDR3. CDR3 loop: CASSPLRWTGDVGELFF. Incomplete CDR3 DNA: TGTGCCAGCTCACCACTTCGTTGGACAGGGGACGTCGGGGAG.

This clone qualifies as large (0.1 to 1%). The CDR3 end falls 3 residues outside the read, so it is completed with the germline J gene. This rearrangement joins TRBV12-5 to TRBJ2-3; D gene ambiguous. The germline gives CDR1 LGHNT, CDR2 FRNRAP. Trimming removed 6 bases from V and 2 bases from J, with 6 bases in between. This CDR3 contains 12 residues. The sequenced part of the CDR3 DNA is TGTGCTAGTGGAACAAACACAGATACG. This translates into CASGTNTDT. The full-length CDR3 reads as CASGTNTDTQYF.

Within the sample, this clone is medium-sized. The read gets to within 3 residues of the CDR3 end, and the germline J gene fills in the rest. The V and J genes are TRBV10-3 and TRBJ1-4; TRBD1 might be the D (5 bases). The CDR3 is 12 residues long. V lost 6 bases and J lost 10, with 12 bases in between. Per the germline V gene, CDR1 is ENHRY and CDR2 is SYGVKD. The sequenced CDR3 bases are TGTGCCATCAGCCCCGATAGGGGAAAA. Amino acid sequence: CAISPDRGK. The full-length CDR3 reads as CAISPDRGKLFF.

There are a few counts of this clone. The CDR3 end lies 3 residues beyond the end of the read and is filled in from the germline J gene. The chain employs TRBV7-9 and TRBJ2-3; TRBD2 is a possible D gene (5 bases). The V end was cut by 7 bases, the J end by 4 bases, with 18 bases between. The CDR3 covers 15 residues. Germline CDR1 reads SEHNR; CDR2 reads FQNEAQ (reference sequence). CDR3 DNA, as far as it was read: TGTGCCAGCAACTCGCGGGCCTCACTGGCAGATACG. Its translation: CASNSRASLADT. In full, the CDR3 is CASNSRASLADTQYF.

In its sample, this clone was seen a few times. Read data end 3 residues before the CDR3 end; the end is taken from the germline J gene. The J gene is TRBJ1-1, the V gene TRBV18, with TRBD1 identical over 7 bases. In germline, CDR1 is KGHSH, CDR2 LQKENI. The junction had 10 bases not matched to a gene; V was cut back by 0 bases and J by 6 bases. CDR3 length equals 16 residues. CDR3 DNA, as far as it was read: TGTGCCAGCTCACCACCGAGGGGACAGATAAAGGCTGAA. Translated, it gives CASSPPRGQIKAE. From start to end, the CDR3 is CASSPPRGQIKAEAFF. The entire variable domain, with the rest obtained from reference TRBV18 and TRBJ1-1, is as follows: NAGVMQNPRHLVRRRGQEARLRCSPMKGHSHVYWYRQLPEEGLKFMVYLQKENIIDESGMPKERFSAEFPKEGPSILRIQQVVRGDSAAYFCASSPPRGQIKAEAFFGQGTRLTVV.

On this clone itself: The CDR3 extends 3 residues past the end of the read, so its final part is completed from the germline J gene. The rearrangement links TRBV19 to TRBJ1-5, with D uncertain. Trimming removed 3 bases at V and 3 bases at J, with 12 bases between. The CDR3 loop spans 15 amino acids. Germline assignment: CDR1 LNHDA and CDR2 SQIVND (reference sequence). The part of the CDR3 DNA that was read is TGTGCCAGTAGTATCCGCGCGGTCTACAATCAGCCC. Protein: CASSIRAVYNQP. The CDR3 in full is CASSIRAVYNQPQHF.

As concerns this clone: The read falls 3 residues short of the CDR3 end, and the missing part is taken from the germline J gene. This sequence joins TRBV19 and TRBJ2-7, with 9 nucleotides matching TRBD2. V lost 3 bases and J lost 3; bases outside the gene matches: 6. Germline V gene sequence: CDR1 LNHDA, CDR2 SQIVND (reference sequence). The CDR3 contains 15 residues. This CDR3 is CASSINSGSIYEQYF. The sequenced part of the CDR3 DNA is TGTGCCAGTAGTATTAATAGCGGGAGTATCTACGAG.

This clone was recorded a few times. The read stops 3 residues short of the end of the CDR3; the missing end is completed from the germline J gene. The J gene is TRBJ2-1, the V gene TRBV19; a weak D match, TRBD1 (6 bases). This CDR3 region has 13 residues. The V gene's germline CDR1 is LNHDA and CDR2 SQIVND (reference sequence). Between the trimmed V and J ends, which lost 6 bases and 5 bases, there was a span of 11 bases. Here the CDR3 reads CASRQQGNNEQFF. Partial CDR3 DNA: TGTGCCAGTAGACAACAGGGAAACAATGAG.

This clone appeared a few times. The read falls 3 residues short of the CDR3 end, and the missing part is taken from the germline J gene. The chain is built from TRBV19 and TRBJ2-7, with a weak D call TRBD1 (5 bases). CDR1 LNHDA and CDR2 SQIVND come from the germline V gene (reference sequence). V gave up 10 bases and J gave up 0 bases, with 13 bases separating them. The CDR3 runs to 13 residues. The CDR3 DNA, read in part, is TGTGCCACCCAACAGGAAAACTCCTACGAG. This codes for CATQQENSYE. The whole CDR3 sequence reads CATQQENSYEQYF.

The sample holds a few counts of this clone. The CDR3 extends 3 residues past the end of the read, so its final part is completed from the germline J gene. This rearrangement joins TRBV19 to TRBJ2-5; 8 nucleotides match TRBD1. Germline V gene lookup returns CDR1 LNHDA and CDR2 SQIVND (reference sequence). The junction had 6 bases not matched to a gene; V was cut back by 7 bases and J by 5 bases. The CDR3 is 13 residues long. This CDR3 is CASNGQGQETQYF. The sequenced CDR3 bases are TGTGCCAGTAATGGACAGGGTCAGGAGACC.

On this clone itself: Read sequence stops 3 residues before the CDR3 end, and the germline J gene provides the missing end. The V call is TRBV7-3, the J call TRBJ2-3; 8 bases map to TRBD2. Trimming took 5 bases from V and 1 from J; bases not matched to a gene: 5. In germline, CDR1 is SGHTA, CDR2 FQGTGA. This CDR3 is built from 15 residues. The sequenced CDR3 bases are TGTGCCAGCAGCCGCGGGCGGGAGGGCACAGATACG. Protein product: CASSRGREGTDT. The whole CDR3 sequence reads CASSRGREGTDTQYF.

This clone is labeled medium-sized (0.01 to 0.1%). The read terminates 3 residues before the CDR3 end, so the remaining end is supplied by the germline J gene. The rearrangement joins TRBV5-1 to TRBJ2-2; D gene uncertain. The V and J ends lost 2 bases and 1 base respectively, with 6 bases between them. From germline, CDR1 is SGHRS and CDR2 YFSETQ. CDR3 length: 14 amino acids. CDR3 protein: CASSLSGNTGELFF. CDR3 bases read: TGCGCCAGCAGCTTATCCGGGAACACCGGGGAG.

For this clone: Sequencing ends 3 residues short of the CDR3 end; the germline J gene provides the rest. The rearrangement links TRBV19 to TRBJ1-2; D unclear. The V end lost 1 base, the J end lost 5 bases, and 11 bases lay between the germline ends. Germline CDR1 LNHDA, CDR2 SQIVND (reference sequence). The CDR3 runs to 14 residues. The CDR3 DNA, read in part, is TGTGCCAGTAGTATAGGTCACCTAACGTATGGC. Translating it yields CASSIGHLTYG. The full CDR3 sequence reads CASSIGHLTYGYTF.

This clone counts as medium-sized (0.01 to 0.1%). Sequencing ends 3 residues short of the CDR3 end; the germline J gene provides the rest. The V and J genes are TRBV2 and TRBJ1-1; D perhaps matches TRBD1 (6 bases). Germline CDR1 SNHLY, CDR2 FYNNEI. The CDR3 loop spans 13 amino acids. Incomplete CDR3 DNA: TGTGCCAGCAGTGAAGCGGGGGCAGGGGAA. Protein: CASSEAGAGE. The whole CDR3 protein is CASSEAGAGEAFF.

This clone was seen only a few times. The read ends 3 residues early relative to the CDR3; the germline J gene fills the gap. This chain connects TRBV6-2 or TRBV6-3 to TRBJ2-1; 7 bases fit TRBD2. The CDR3 runs 16 residues. Germline CDR1 and CDR2: MNHEY and SVGEGT. J lost 4 bases, V lost 0 bases, and 6 bases had no gene match. CDR3 bases read: TGTGCCAGCAGTTACTCCGGCCTAGCGGAATACAATGAG. Its translation is CASSYSGLAEYNE. The full-length CDR3 reads as CASSYSGLAEYNEQFF.

About this clone itself: The read falls 3 residues short of the CDR3 end, and the missing part is taken from the germline J gene. This chain links TRBV18 with TRBJ2-1, with a weak D call TRBD2 (6 bases). CDR1 and CDR2 from the germline V gene are KGHSH and LQKENI. The V end was cut by 4 bases, the J end by 8 bases, with 18 bases between. This CDR3 comprises 15 residues. Incomplete CDR3 DNA: TGTGCCAGCTCACTCATAATGGGAGGAGGGGATGAG. Amino acids: CASSLIMGGGDE. The full CDR3 protein is CASSLIMGGGDEQFF.

CDR3 loop: CASGTEYYGYTF. The sequenced part of the CDR3 DNA is TGTGCCAGCGGGACAGAGTACTATGGC. V and J are TRBV6-2 or TRBV6-3 and TRBJ1-2; 7 nucleotides match TRBD1. The CDR3 end lies 3 residues beyond the end of the read and is filled in from the germline J gene. This CDR3 spans 12 amino acids. The ends lost 8 bases at V and 3 bases at J; junction bases unmatched: 3. CDR1 is MNHEY, CDR2 SVGEGT, per germline.